This T cell receptor (beta chain) was sequenced during a study of quantifying T cell responses using KT2 cells. Overall study: Reverse transcription used primers in the TCR alpha and beta constant regions. Study-wide results and limits: Very high KT2 spike-in numbers caused saturation in KT2 sequence detection.

Each cDNA got a UMI-containing oligo ligated at its 3' end. First-round PCR used approximately 4 cycles and beta primers RC1.1 and RC1.2 covering TRBC1 and TRBC2. A single record per CDR3 protein comes from TCRdb applying MiXCR to the UMI-ligation and nested PCR reads. This sample has tens of thousands of distinct CDR3 sequences, with roughly 12% found just once. With 6 bases removed from V and 3 bases from J, the gap between germline ends came to 9 bases. This CDR3 contains 13 residues. Points on this clonotype: The antigen is undetermined.

KT2, a clone with a known TCR, was spiked into unfractionated PBMC. A range of KT2-to-PBMC ratios was made using fixed PBMC numbers. The source of this sequence is a human donor. This rearrangement joins TRBV12-3 or TRBV12-4 to TRBJ2-1; unclear D gene. Sample: PBMCs spiked with cells of the T cell clone KT2. The CDR3 loop reads CASSLDHYNEQFF. CDR3 sequence (DNA): TGTGCCAGCAGCCTCGACCACTACAATGAGCAGTTCTTC.